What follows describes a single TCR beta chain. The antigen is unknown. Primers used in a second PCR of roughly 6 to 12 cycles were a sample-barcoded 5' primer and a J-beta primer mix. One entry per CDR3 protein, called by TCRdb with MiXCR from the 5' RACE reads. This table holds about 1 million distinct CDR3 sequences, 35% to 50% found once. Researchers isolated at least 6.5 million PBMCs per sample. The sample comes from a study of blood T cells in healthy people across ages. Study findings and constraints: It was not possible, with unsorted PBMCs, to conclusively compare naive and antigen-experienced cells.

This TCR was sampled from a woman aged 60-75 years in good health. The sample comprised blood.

This chain's CDR3 is CASSFSRHSYEQYF. CDR3 bases: TGTGCCAGCAGTTTTTCGCGACACAGCTACGAGCAGTACTTC. The chain couples TRBV5-6 to TRBJ2-7, with unresolved D. Germline V gene lookup returns CDR1 SGHDT and CDR2 YYEEEE. Trimming stripped 5 bases from V and 3 bases from J, with 15 bases between. The CDR3 has 14 residues.